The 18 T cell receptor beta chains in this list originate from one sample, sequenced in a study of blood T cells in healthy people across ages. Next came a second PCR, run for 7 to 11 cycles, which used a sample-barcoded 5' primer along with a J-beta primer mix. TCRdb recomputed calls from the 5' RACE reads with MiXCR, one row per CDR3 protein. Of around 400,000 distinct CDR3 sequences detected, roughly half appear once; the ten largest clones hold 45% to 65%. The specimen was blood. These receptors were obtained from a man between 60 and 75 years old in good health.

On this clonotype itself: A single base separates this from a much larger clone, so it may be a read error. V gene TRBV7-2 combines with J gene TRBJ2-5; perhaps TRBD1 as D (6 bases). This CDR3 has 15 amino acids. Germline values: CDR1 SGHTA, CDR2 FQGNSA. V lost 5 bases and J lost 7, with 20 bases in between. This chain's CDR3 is CASSTRQAPGRTQYF. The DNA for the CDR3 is TGTGCCAGCAGCACAAGACAGGCTCCGGGAAGGACCCAGTACTTC.

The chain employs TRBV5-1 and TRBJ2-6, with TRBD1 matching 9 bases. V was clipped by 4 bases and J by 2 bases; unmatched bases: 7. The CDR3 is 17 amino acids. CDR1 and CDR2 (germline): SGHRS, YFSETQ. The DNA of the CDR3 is TGCGCCAGCAGCGCGGACAGGGGCCGCCCTGGGGCCAACGTCCTGACTTTC. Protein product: CASSADRGRPGANVLTF.

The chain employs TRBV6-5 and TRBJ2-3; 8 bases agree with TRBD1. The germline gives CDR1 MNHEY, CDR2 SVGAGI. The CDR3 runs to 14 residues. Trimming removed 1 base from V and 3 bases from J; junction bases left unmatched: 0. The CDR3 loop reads CASSYWDRTDTQYF. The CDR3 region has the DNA TGTGCCAGCAGTTACTGGGACAGGACAGATACGCAGTATTTT.

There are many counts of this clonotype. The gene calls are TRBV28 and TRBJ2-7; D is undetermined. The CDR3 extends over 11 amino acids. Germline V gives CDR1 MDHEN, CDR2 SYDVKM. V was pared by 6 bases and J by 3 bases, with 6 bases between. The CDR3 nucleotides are TGTGCCAGCAGCCTTCTCTACGAGCAGTACTTC. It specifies CASSLLYEQYF.

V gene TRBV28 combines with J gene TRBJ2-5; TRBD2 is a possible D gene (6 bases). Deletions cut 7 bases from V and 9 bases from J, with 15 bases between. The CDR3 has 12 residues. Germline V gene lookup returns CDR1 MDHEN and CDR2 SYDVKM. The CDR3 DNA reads TGTGCCAGCAACTCGAGGAGGGAGGCCCAGTACTTC. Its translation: CASNSRREAQYF.

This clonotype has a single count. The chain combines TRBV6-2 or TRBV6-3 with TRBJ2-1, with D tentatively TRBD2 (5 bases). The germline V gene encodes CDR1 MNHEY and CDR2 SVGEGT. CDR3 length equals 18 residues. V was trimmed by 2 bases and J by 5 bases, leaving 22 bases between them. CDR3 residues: CASSYAPAPRIGNNEQFF. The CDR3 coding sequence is TGTGCCAGCAGTTACGCGCCCGCCCCCAGGATCGGGAACAATGAGCAGTTCTTC.

The CDR3 DNA reads as TGCAGCGCAAAGCAGACGAACACTGAAGCTTTCTTT. This encodes CSAKQTNTEAFF. The chain carries TRBV29-1 and TRBJ1-1; D gene ambiguous. Trimming took 7 bases from V and 1 from J, leaving 10 bases between them. The length of the CDR3 is 12 residues. In germline, CDR1 is SQVTM, CDR2 ANQGSEA.

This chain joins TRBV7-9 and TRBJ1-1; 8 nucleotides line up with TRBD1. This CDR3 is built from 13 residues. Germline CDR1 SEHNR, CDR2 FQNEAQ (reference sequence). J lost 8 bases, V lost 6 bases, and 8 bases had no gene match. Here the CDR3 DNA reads TGTGCCAGCAGGACCCCCGGGACAGGAGAAGCTTTCTTT. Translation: CASRTPGTGEAFF.

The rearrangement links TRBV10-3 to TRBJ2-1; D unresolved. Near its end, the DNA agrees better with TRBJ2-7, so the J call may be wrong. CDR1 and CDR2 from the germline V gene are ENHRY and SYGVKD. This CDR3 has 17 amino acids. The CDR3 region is CAISESAARISYNEQYF. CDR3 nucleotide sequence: TGTGCCATCAGTGAGTCGGCAGCTAGAATCTCCTACAATGAGCAGTACTTC.

CDR3 loop: CSGGPSVDEQFF. The DNA for the CDR3 is TGCAGTGGCGGCCCTAGTGTCGATGAGCAGTTCTTC. The J gene is TRBJ2-1, the V gene TRBV20-1; D is ambiguous. Germline CDR1 is DFQATT and CDR2 is SNEGSKA (reference sequence). V was clipped by 7 bases and J by 8 bases, with 15 bases between them. The CDR3 runs 12 residues.

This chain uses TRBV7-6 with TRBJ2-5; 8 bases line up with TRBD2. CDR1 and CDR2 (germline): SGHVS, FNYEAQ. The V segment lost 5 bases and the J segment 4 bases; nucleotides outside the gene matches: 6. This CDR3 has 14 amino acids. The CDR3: CASSRSGGGETQYF. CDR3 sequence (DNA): TGTGCCAGCAGCCGGAGCGGGGGTGGAGAGACCCAGTACTTC. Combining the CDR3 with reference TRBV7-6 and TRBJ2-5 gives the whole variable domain GAGVSQSPRYKVTKRGQDVALRCDPISGHVSLYWYRQALGQGPEFLTYFNYEAQQDKSGLPNDRFSAERPEGSISTLTIQRTEQRDSAMYRCASSRSGGGETQYFGPGTRLLVL.

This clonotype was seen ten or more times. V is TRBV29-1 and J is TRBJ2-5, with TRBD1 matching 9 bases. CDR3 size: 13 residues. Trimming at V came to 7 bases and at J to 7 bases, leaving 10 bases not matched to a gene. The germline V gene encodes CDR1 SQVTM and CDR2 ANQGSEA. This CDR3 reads CSAGDRAVGTQYF. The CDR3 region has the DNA TGCAGCGCCGGGGACAGGGCCGTGGGGACCCAGTACTTC.

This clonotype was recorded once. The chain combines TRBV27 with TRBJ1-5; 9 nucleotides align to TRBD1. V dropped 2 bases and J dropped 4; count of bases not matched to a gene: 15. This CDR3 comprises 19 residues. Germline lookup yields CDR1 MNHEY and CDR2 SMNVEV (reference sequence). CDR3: CASSLRGAGTGRRNQPQHF. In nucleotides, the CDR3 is TGTGCCAGCAGTTTAAGGGGGGCCGGGACAGGGAGGAGGAATCAGCCCCAGCATTTT.

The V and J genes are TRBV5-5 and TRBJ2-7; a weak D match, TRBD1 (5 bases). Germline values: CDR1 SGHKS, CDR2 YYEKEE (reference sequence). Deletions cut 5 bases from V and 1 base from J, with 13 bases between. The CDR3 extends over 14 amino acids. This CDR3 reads CASSFWGGSYEQYF. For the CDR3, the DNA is TGTGCCAGCAGTTTCTGGGGCGGATCCTACGAGCAGTACTTC.

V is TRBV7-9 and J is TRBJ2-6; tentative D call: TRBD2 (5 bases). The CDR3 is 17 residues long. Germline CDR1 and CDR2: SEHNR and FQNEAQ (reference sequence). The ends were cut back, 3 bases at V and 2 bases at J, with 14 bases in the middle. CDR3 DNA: TGTGCCAGCAGCTTGAGCCGGGGAATACCTGGGGCCAACGTCCTGACTTTC. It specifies CASSLSRGIPGANVLTF. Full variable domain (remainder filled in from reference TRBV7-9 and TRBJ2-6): DTGVSQNPRHKITKRGQNVTFRCDPISEHNRLYWYRQTLGQGPEFLTYFQNEAQLEKSRLLSDRFSAERPKGSFSTLEIQRTEQGDSAMYLCASSLSRGIPGANVLTFGAGSRLTVL.

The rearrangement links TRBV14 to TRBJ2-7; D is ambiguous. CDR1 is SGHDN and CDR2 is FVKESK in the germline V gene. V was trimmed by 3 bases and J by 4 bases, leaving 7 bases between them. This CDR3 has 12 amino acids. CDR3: CASSQQRYEQYF. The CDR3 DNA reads TGTGCCAGCAGCCAGCAGCGATACGAGCAGTACTTC.

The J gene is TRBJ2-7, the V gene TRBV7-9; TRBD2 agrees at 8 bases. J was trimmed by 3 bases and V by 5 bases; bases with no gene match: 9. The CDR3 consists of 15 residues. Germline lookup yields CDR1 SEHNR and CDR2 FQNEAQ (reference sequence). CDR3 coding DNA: TGTGCCAGCAGCAGTTCAAGCGGGAGTGACTACGAGCAGTACTTC. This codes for CASSSSSGSDYEQYF.

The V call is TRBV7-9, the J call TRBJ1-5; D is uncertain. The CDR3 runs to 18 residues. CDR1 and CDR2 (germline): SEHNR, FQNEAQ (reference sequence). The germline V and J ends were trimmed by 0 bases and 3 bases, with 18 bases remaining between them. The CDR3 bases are TGTGCCAGCAGCTTAGCCCCAGGTTGGGGAGGGAACAATCAGCCCCAGCATTTT. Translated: CASSLAPGWGGNNQPQHF.